This is a list of T cell receptor beta chains from one sample in a study of T-cell reconstitution after alpha-beta-depleted transplantation in children. From the PCR reads, TCRdb called clonotypes with MiXCR, one entry per CDR3 protein. The sample has about 200,000 distinct CDR3 sequences; 6.6% are singletons. This sample comprised PBMCs, obtained before TCRalphabeta/CD19-depleted stem cell transplant. The receptor source for this set is a boy aged 2 to 9 with acute lymphoblastic leukemia, due to receive a stem cell transplant. CDR3s include the opening cysteine and the closing phenylalanine or tryptophan. A D gene is named only where the DNA matches it firmly. Part of the rows lack a size; the others show once, few, many or a class for expanded clones.

size	V	D	J	CDR3	DNA
many	TRBV5-1	.	TRBJ2-7	CASSFPIGLYYEQYF	TGCGCCAGCAGCTTTCCAATCGGACTGTACTACGAGCAGTACTTC
many	TRBV12-3/TRBV12-4	.	TRBJ2-7	CASRPGVNYEQYF	TGTGCCAGCAGGCCGGGGGTGAACTACGAGCAGTACTTC
many	TRBV24-1	TRBD1	TRBJ2-2	CATSDSQDREWTGELFF	TGTGCCACCAGTGATTCTCAGGACAGGGAATGGACCGGGGAGCTGTTTTTT
many	TRBV29-1	.	TRBJ2-3	CSADKRSTDTQYF	TGCAGCGCGGACAAAAGGAGCACAGATACGCAGTATTTT
.	TRBV6-2/TRBV6-3	.	TRBJ2-5	CASSYSTGGTETQYF	TGTGCCAGCAGTTACTCGACTGGGGGCACGGAGACCCAGTACTTC
many	TRBV29-1	TRBD1	TRBJ1-2	CSVEDGRTGVYGYTF	TGCAGCGTTGAAGATGGTAGGACAGGGGTCTATGGCTACACCTTC
many	TRBV5-1	.	TRBJ2-7	CASSLYGYEQYF	TGCGCCAGCAGCTTGTACGGCTACGAGCAGTACTTC
.	TRBV3-1	.	TRBJ2-5	CASSQGSLAVETQYF	TGTGCCAGCAGCCAAGGGAGCCTAGCAGTCGAGACCCAGTACTTC
.	TRBV7-2	.	TRBJ1-1	CASSFRRAPEAFF	TGTGCCAGCAGCTTCAGGCGGGCCCCTGAAGCTTTCTTT
.	TRBV3-2	.	TRBJ1-4	CTSSLAVGSGATNEKLFF	.
.	TRBV29-1	.	TRBJ1-1	CSVVSRATHTEAFF	TGCAGCGTCGTATCCAGGGCCACCCACACTGAAGCTTTCTTT
.	TRBV7-2	TRBD2	TRBJ2-3	CASSPSGRGDTQYF	TGTGCCAGCAGCCCTAGCGGGCGGGGAGATACGCAGTATTTT
many	TRBV20-1	.	TRBJ1-2	CSATPTGVYGYTF	TGCAGTGCTACCCCAACAGGAGTCTATGGCTACACCTTC
many	TRBV10-3	.	TRBJ2-3	CAIRADRTDTQYF	TGTGCCATCAGGGCCGACCGCACAGATACGCAGTATTTT
.	TRBV5-6	.	TRBJ2-7	CASSLDGAPGWSEQYF	TGTGCCAGCAGCTTGGATGGCGCACCCGGCTGGTCCGAGCAGTACTTC
many	TRBV28	.	TRBJ2-6	CASSQVGASSGANVLTF	TGTGCCAGCAGTCAAGTGGGAGCGAGCTCTGGGGCCAACGTCCTGACTTTC
many	TRBV20-1	TRBD2	TRBJ2-3	CSARAGGPLTDTQYF	TGCAGTGCTAGAGCGGGAGGGCCCCTCACAGATACGCAGTATTTT
.	TRBV7-8	.	TRBJ2-5	CASSLGGRKIETQYF	TGTGCCAGCAGCTTAGGAGGGAGGAAGATCGAGACCCAGTACTTC
few	TRBV5-5	TRBD2	TRBJ2-1	CASSEGLAGGFF	TGTGCCAGCAGCGAGGGACTAGCGGGGGGTTTCTTC
many	TRBV28	TRBD1	TRBJ2-2	CASSRDREGTGELFF	TGTGCCAGCAGTCGGGACAGGGAGGGCACCGGGGAGCTGTTTTTT
few	TRBV29-1	.	TRBJ2-7	CSVIVSEQYF	TGCAGCGTGATAGTCTCCGAGCAGTACTTC
many	TRBV7-2	.	TRBJ2-5	CASTLGGVVAQYF	TGTGCCAGCACGCTCGGAGGGGTGGTTGCCCAGTACTTC
many	TRBV20-1	.	TRBJ2-1	CSARDGGPSSYNEQFF	TGCAGTGCTAGAGATGGAGGGCCGAGCTCCTACAATGAGCAGTTCTTC
many	TRBV20-1	.	TRBJ2-1	CSGGRPSSYNEQFF	TGCAGTGGAGGACGCCCGAGCTCCTACAATGAGCAGTTCTTC
.	TRBV28	.	TRBJ2-1	CASSLFWGAGPQRGYNEQFF	TGTGCCAGCAGTTTGTTCTGGGGGGCCGGGCCCCAGCGGGGCTACAATGAGCAGTTCTTC
.	TRBV5-1	TRBD1	TRBJ2-3	CASSLQGEPSTDTQYF	TGCGCCAGCAGCTTGCAGGGGGAACCGAGCACAGATACGCAGTATTTT
many	TRBV7-2	.	TRBJ2-7	CASSLGGSLYEQYF	TGTGCCAGCAGCTTAGGGGGAAGTCTTTACGAGCAGTACTTC
few	TRBV5-1	TRBD2	TRBJ2-1	CASSLVRLAGGSDEQFF	TGCGCCAGCAGCTTGGTGAGACTAGCGGGGGGGTCGGATGAGCAGTTCTTC
few	TRBV20-1	.	TRBJ1-2	CSARPSREGRDYGYTF	TGCAGTGCTAGACCCTCCCGTGAAGGGAGGGACTATGGCTACACCTTC
few	TRBV20-1	.	TRBJ2-7	CSSRGRSSYEQYF	TGCAGTTCTAGAGGGCGTAGCTCCTACGAGCAGTACTTC
few	TRBV7-2	.	TRBJ2-1	CASSFAEDEQFF	TGTGCCAGCAGCTTTGCGGAGGATGAGCAGTTCTTC
many	TRBV4-2	.	TRBJ1-5	CASSQGRQPQHF	TGTGCCAGCAGCCAGGGAAGGCAGCCCCAGCATTTT
few	TRBV12-3/TRBV12-4	.	TRBJ2-7	CASSPGEGFRSYEQYF	TGTGCCAGCAGCCCCGGTGAAGGTTTTCGGTCCTACGAGCAGTACTTC
.	TRBV28	.	TRBJ1-5	CASTRGNQPQHF	TGTGCCAGCACCCGGGGCAATCAGCCCCAGCATTTT
.	TRBV4-3	.	TRBJ2-7	CASSPGASGYEQYF	TGCGCCAGCAGCCCCGGGGCCTCTGGGTACGAGCAGTACTTC
few	TRBV20-1	.	TRBJ1-4	CSATQAGWEKLFF	TGCAGTGCTACACAGGCGGGGTGGGAAAAACTGTTTTTT
.	TRBV11-3	.	TRBJ1-1	CASSLDGGTTEAFF	TGTGCCAGCAGCTTAGACGGGGGGACCACTGAAGCTTTCTTT
.	TRBV28	.	TRBJ2-3	CASSLWEAIGGRDTQYF	TGTGCCAGCAGTTTATGGGAGGCTATCGGGGGACGGGATACGCAGTATTTT
.	TRBV5-1	.	TRBJ2-1	CASSVVPGQGSYNEQFF	TGCGCCAGCAGCGTTGTGCCCGGGCAGGGGAGCTACAATGAGCAGTTCTTC
many	TRBV7-2	.	TRBJ2-1	CASSHPGQGQFF	TGTGCCAGCAGCCATCCAGGGCAAGGGCAGTTCTTC
.	TRBV5-8	.	TRBJ2-3	CASSLGRVEADTQYF	TGTGCCAGCAGCTTGGGCCGGGTAGAGGCAGATACGCAGTATTTT
many	TRBV20-1	.	TRBJ2-5	CSASETGLEETQYF	TGCAGTGCTAGCGAGACAGGACTCGAAGAGACCCAGTACTTC